Following are 24 T cell receptor beta chains from one sample sequenced in a study of cytomegalovirus exposure and HLA in healthy donors. PCR used 60 Vbeta primers and 13 Jbeta primers. The data were produced by immunoSEQ multiplex PCR, yet TCRdb's version contains in-frame clones alone and is incomplete. In the table there are roughly 110,000 clones, roughly four fifths of which are singletons. The sample taken for sequencing was PBMCs. These TCRs come from a man between 18 and 35 years old in good health and CMV-seronegative.

The J gene is TRBJ1-2, the V gene TRBV19; a weak D match, TRBD1 (6 bases). Trimming pared 2 bases from V and 3 bases from J, leaving 13 bases between. Germline loops: CDR1 LNHDA, CDR2 SQIVND (reference sequence). The CDR3 totals 15 residues. CDR3: CASSIRQAGDYGYTF. In DNA, the CDR3 is TGTGCCAGTAGTATAAGACAGGCAGGAGACTATGGCTACACCTTC.

In this sample, this clone turned up once. V gene TRBV18 combines with J gene TRBJ2-7; TRBD2 matches 7 bases. The CDR3 spans 14 residues. Per the germline V gene, CDR1 is KGHSH and CDR2 is LQKENI. V shed 0 bases, J shed 3 bases, and the junction held 2 bases outside the gene matches. This chain's CDR3 is CASSPPGGVYEQYF. DNA for the CDR3: TGTGCCAGCTCACCACCGGGGGGGGTCTACGAGCAGTACTTC.

The table lists this clone with a few counts. The chain couples TRBV28 to TRBJ1-1, with D perhaps TRBD1 (6 bases). The germline V gene encodes CDR1 MDHEN and CDR2 SYDVKM. The CDR3 extends over 12 amino acids. Deletions cut 3 bases from V and 8 bases from J, with 10 bases between. CDR3 DNA sequence: TGTGCCAGCAGTTTTCCAGGGGCAGAAGCTTTCTTT. It codes for CASSFPGAEAFF.

This rearrangement joins TRBV9 to TRBJ2-7; TRBD2 aligns across 7 bases. J gave up 4 bases and V 4 bases, and 8 bases lay outside the gene matches. From germline, CDR1 is SGDLS and CDR2 YYNGEE. The CDR3 length is 14 residues. In DNA form, the CDR3 reads TGTGCCAGCAGCCCCCCGGGAGGAAGTTACGAGCAGTACTTC. Protein: CASSPPGGSYEQYF. Filled out from reference TRBV9 and TRBJ2-7, the complete variable domain reads DSGVTQTPKHLITATGQRVTLRCSPRSGDLSVYWYQQSLDQGLQFLIQYYNGEERAKGNILERFSAQQFPDLHSELNLSSLELGDSALYFCASSPPGGSYEQYFGPGTRLTVT.

This clone was seen a few times. The gene calls are TRBV6-1 and TRBJ2-7; tentatively, D is TRBD2 (6 bases). Trimming removed 4 bases at V and 2 bases at J, with 21 bases between. Germline-derived CDR1 and CDR2 are MNHNS and SASEGT. This CDR3 comprises 17 residues. CDR3 in amino acids: CASSGTQRGTLPYEQYF. CDR3 nucleotides: TGTGCCAGCAGTGGAACCCAACGGGGGACGTTGCCCTACGAGCAGTACTTC.

The chain has TRBV11-1 and TRBJ2-3; 11 bases map to TRBD2. J gave up 4 bases and V 2 bases, and 8 bases lay outside the gene matches. Per the germline V gene, CDR1 is SGHAT and CDR2 is FQDESV (reference sequence). This CDR3 is 17 amino acids long. CDR3 region: CASSLNPSGGFSDTQYF. The CDR3 region has the DNA TGTGCCAGCAGCTTAAATCCTAGCGGGGGGTTCTCAGATACGCAGTATTTT.

The V and J genes are TRBV11-2 and TRBJ1-6; TRBD1 aligns across 7 bases. After removal of 4 bases from V and 8 bases from J, the junction contained 14 bases not matched to a gene. Germline V gene data show CDR1 as SGHAT and CDR2 as FQNNGV. CDR3 length: 17 amino acids. The CDR3 protein is CASSSGPTGSGYSPLHF. The CDR3 nucleotides read TGTGCCAGCAGCTCAGGGCCGACAGGGTCGGGCTATTCACCCCTCCACTTT.

This clone was seen more than once but under ten times. The chain recombines TRBV6-5 with TRBJ1-2, with no clear D. The CDR3 extends over 13 amino acids. Trimming shortened V by 6 bases and J by 4 bases, and 12 bases separated the two germline ends. From germline, CDR1 is MNHEY and CDR2 SVGAGI. The CDR3 bases are TGTGCCAGCAGCGGAGAAACGGGCTATGGCTACACCTTC. Protein product: CASSGETGYGYTF.

The rearrangement links TRBV6-5 to TRBJ2-5, with D possibly matching TRBD2 (5 bases). The J call may not be correct, given that the DNA end is closer to TRBJ2-7. This CDR3 spans 14 amino acids. The V gene's germline CDR1 is MNHEY and CDR2 SVGAGI. CDR3 protein: CASSPRARAYEQYF. CDR3 coding DNA: TGTGCCAGCAGTCCACGGGCGAGGGCCTACGAGCAGTACTTC.

J is TRBJ2-7 and V is TRBV5-1; TRBD1 might be the D (6 bases). The CDR3 is made up of 15 amino acids. The V and J ends lost 1 base and 6 bases respectively, with 17 bases between them. Germline CDR1 reads SGHRS; CDR2 reads YFSETQ. The CDR3 nucleotides read TGCGCCAGCAGCTTGAGCCAGACAGGCGGTGGCGAGCAGTACTTC. As protein: CASSLSQTGGGEQYF. The complete variable domain, with remaining parts taken from reference TRBV5-1 and TRBJ2-7, reads KAGVTQTPRYLIKTRGQQVTLSCSPISGHRSVSWYQQTPGQGLQFLFEYFSETQRNKGNFPGRFSGRQFSNSRSEMNVSTLELGDSALYLCASSLSQTGGGEQYFGPGTRLTVT.

This clone was counted at least ten times. The V call is TRBV19, the J call TRBJ1-4; 9 positions agree with TRBD1. J was trimmed by 6 bases and V by 6 bases; bases with no gene match: 14. This CDR3 has 17 amino acids. Germline CDR1 is LNHDA and CDR2 is SQIVND (reference sequence). CDR3 loop: CASSRRDREGWYEKLFF. The CDR3 coding sequence is TGTGCCAGTAGCCGCCGGGACAGGGAAGGGTGGTATGAAAAACTGTTTTTT.

The CDR3 nucleotides are TGCGCCAGCAGTGTCGTAATAAACACTGAAGCTTTCTTT. Its protein is CASSVVINTEAFF. J is TRBJ1-1 and V is TRBV5-1; D remains unclear. Trimming cost V 5 bases and J 2 bases, with 10 bases left between them. The CDR3 runs 13 residues. Germline lookup yields CDR1 SGHRS and CDR2 YFSETQ.

V gene TRBV5-4 combines with J gene TRBJ2-5; a possible D gene is TRBD2 (6 bases). The better agreement between TRBJ2-7 and the DNA end casts doubt on the J call. The CDR3 sequence is 15 residues long. Germline V gene lookup returns CDR1 SGHNT and CDR2 YYREEE (reference sequence). CDR3 residues: CASSLEEGRAYEQYF. In DNA, the CDR3 is TGTGCCAGCAGCTTAGAGGAGGGCCGAGCCTACGAGCAGTACTTC.

This clone was counted a single time. The chain recombines TRBV9 with TRBJ2-4; possibly TRBD1 for D (6 bases). The ends were cut back, 0 bases at V and 6 bases at J, with 10 bases in the middle. The length of the CDR3 is 14 residues. Germline V gene sequence: CDR1 SGDLS, CDR2 YYNGEE. The CDR3 loop is CASSVDRRGNIQYF. Here the CDR3 DNA reads TGTGCCAGCAGCGTAGATCGCAGGGGAAACATTCAGTACTTC. The whole variable domain, remainder taken from reference TRBV9 and TRBJ2-4, is DSGVTQTPKHLITATGQRVTLRCSPRSGDLSVYWYQQSLDQGLQFLIQYYNGEERAKGNILERFSAQQFPDLHSELNLSSLELGDSALYFCASSVDRRGNIQYFGAGTRLSVL.

This clone is deemed medium-sized. The V and J genes are TRBV5-5 and TRBJ1-1; D may be TRBD1 (6 bases). V gave up 4 bases and J gave up 11 bases, with 15 bases separating them. CDR1 and CDR2 from the germline V gene are SGHKS and YYEKEE (reference sequence). The CDR3 is 12 residues long. As DNA, the CDR3 is TGTGCCAGCAGCACGGGGGGCGACCGCGCTTTCTTT. Translated, it gives CASSTGGDRAFF.

J is TRBJ1-4 and V is TRBV5-8; D not resolved. Germline-derived CDR1 and CDR2 are SGHTS and YDEGEE. The CDR3 contains 15 residues. Trimming shortened V by 0 bases and J by 0 bases, and 6 bases separated the two germline ends. The CDR3 DNA is TGTGCCAGCAGCTTGGGCGGGGCAACTAATGAAAAACTGTTTTTT. It codes for CASSLGGATNEKLFF.

The chain employs TRBV18 and TRBJ2-5, with TRBD2 as a possible D gene (5 bases). Trimming pared 3 bases from V and 2 bases from J, leaving 13 bases between. CDR3 size: 15 residues. Germline V gene lookup returns CDR1 KGHSH and CDR2 LQKENI. CDR3 DNA: TGTGCCAGCTCACCGTCGGCTAGCCTACAAGAGACCCAGTACTTC. Translated, it gives CASSPSASLQETQYF.

The J gene is TRBJ1-3, the V gene TRBV18, with D possibly matching TRBD1 (5 bases). Germline CDR1 reads KGHSH; CDR2 reads LQKENI. V was trimmed by 3 bases and J by 0 bases, leaving 15 bases between them. The CDR3 covers 17 residues. In nucleotides, the CDR3 is TGTGCCAGCTCACCCGGGGGAGCCATATCCTCTGGAAACACCATATATTTT. It yields the protein CASSPGGAISSGNTIYF.

This clone has a handful of counts. J is TRBJ1-2 and V is TRBV6-5; the D is unclear. Trimming cost V 9 bases and J 7 bases, with 24 bases left between them. Germline V gene data show CDR1 as MNHEY and CDR2 as SVGAGI. This CDR3 comprises 15 residues. In nucleotides, the CDR3 is TGTGCCAGTAGCGTTTCGTTGGCGGCATGGGGTGGCTACACCTTC. It specifies CASSVSLAAWGGYTF.

The CDR3, as DNA: TGTGCCAGCAGCTTGGCGGCTAGCGGGGGGGGCTACAATGAGCAGTTCTTC. Encoded protein: CASSLAASGGGYNEQFF. V usage is TRBV5-4 and J usage is TRBJ2-1; TRBD2 agrees at 12 bases. The germline gives CDR1 SGHNT, CDR2 YYREEE (reference sequence). The CDR3 extends over 17 amino acids. Losses at the gene ends were 0 bases for V and 3 bases for J; bases not matched to a gene: 4.

The J gene is TRBJ1-4, the V gene TRBV18; 8 bases match TRBD1. The ends lost 3 bases at V and 2 bases at J; junction bases unmatched: 2. Germline V gives CDR1 KGHSH, CDR2 LQKENI. CDR3 length: 15 residues. The CDR3 sequence: CASSPRTGTNEKLFF. The CDR3, as DNA: TGTGCCAGCTCACCCCGGACAGGGACTAATGAAAAACTGTTTTTT.

This chain connects TRBV5-1 to TRBJ2-7; D perhaps matches TRBD2 (6 bases). The germline gives CDR1 SGHRS, CDR2 YFSETQ. Trimming left V 3 bases short and J 4 bases short, with 14 bases between. The length of the CDR3 is 14 residues. Here the CDR3 DNA reads TGCGCCAGCAGCTACAACGCTGGGGGGTACGAGCAGTACTTC. Protein product: CASSYNAGGYEQYF.

The V call is TRBV5-1, the J call TRBJ1-6; maybe TRBD1 (6 bases). The CDR3 loop spans 14 amino acids. Germline CDR1 SGHRS, CDR2 YFSETQ. V gave up 4 bases and J gave up 10 bases, with 15 bases separating them. The CDR3 bases are TGCGCCAGCAGCCCAACAGGGAACCGCTCACCCCTCCACTTT. The encoded protein is CASSPTGNRSPLHF.

The V and J genes are TRBV18 and TRBJ1-5; 9 bases agree with TRBD1. This CDR3 is built from 18 residues. From germline, CDR1 is KGHSH and CDR2 LQKENI. Trimming took 1 base from V and 4 from J; bases not matched to a gene: 11. The CDR3 here is CASSPLPPNRGQNQPQHF. The DNA for the CDR3 is TGTGCCAGCTCACCACTCCCGCCGAACAGGGGGCAAAATCAGCCCCAGCATTTT.